This T cell receptor beta chain was captured by sequencing in a study of radiation and T cells in renal cell carcinoma. Overall study: Nephrectomy followed 15 Gy stereotactic body radiation by 4 weeks.

Sequencing was performed with immunoSEQ multiplex PCR; in TCRdb, only in-frame clones are kept and a portion is missing. The sample holds about 130,000 clones; 81% are singletons and the top ten take 5% to 6.5%. Time point given: blood 2 weeks post-SBRT. The treatment denotes: 15 Gy SBRT to primary tumor, nephrectomy 4 weeks later. J was trimmed by 5 bases and V by 4 bases; bases with no gene match: 8. CDR1 and CDR2 (germline): MNHEY, SMNVEV (reference sequence). The CDR3 runs 15 residues. The source material was blood, sampled from a patient whose treatment included radiotherapy and nephrectomy. This clonotype was obtained from a man aged 45 to 65 with renal cell carcinoma. The V and J genes are TRBV27 and TRBJ2-3; TRBD2 matches at 8 bases. CDR3 sequence reads: CASSSWAGGEDTQYF. The CDR3, as DNA: TGTGCCAGCAGTTCCTGGGCGGGAGGTGAAGATACGCAGTATTTT.